A selection of T cell receptor beta chains follows, all from one sample in a study of early stage breast cancer tumors. Clones were read by immunoSEQ multiplex PCR, and TCRdb kept only the in-frame ones, dropping some. Among tens of thousands of clones listed, roughly 80% were seen once. Sequenced sample: blood. The receptors come from a person aged 25 to 39 with breast cancer. CDR3s include the opening cysteine and the closing phenylalanine or tryptophan. Each record gives: V gene, D gene, clone size, J gene, CDR3 DNA, CDR3 protein. D genes are given only for firm matches. For some rows the clone size is stated as once, few or many, or as a class when expanded; others skip it.

v_gene: TRBV7-2
d_gene: -
abundance: once
j_gene: TRBJ2-7
CDR3nt: TGTGCCAGCAGCTTAGCGCGGGCAGGCTACGAGCAGTACTTC
CDR3aa: CASSLARAGYEQYF

v_gene: TRBV5-1
d_gene: TRBD2
abundance: once
j_gene: TRBJ2-3
CDR3nt: TGCGCCAGCAGCTTCCAAGCGGGAGCCACCCCAGATACGCAGTATTTT
CDR3aa: CASSFQAGATPDTQYF

v_gene: TRBV5-1
d_gene: -
abundance: -
j_gene: TRBJ2-6
CDR3nt: TGCGCCAGCAGCTTGGAAGGGGGGGCCTCCTCTGGGGCCAACGTCCTGACTTTC
CDR3aa: CASSLEGGASSGANVLTF

v_gene: TRBV5-1
d_gene: -
abundance: -
j_gene: TRBJ1-5
CDR3nt: TGCGCCAGCAGCTTGGATAGCAATCAGCCCCAGCATTTT
CDR3aa: CASSLDSNQPQHF

v_gene: TRBV2
d_gene: TRBD1
abundance: -
j_gene: TRBJ2-5
CDR3nt: TGTGCCAGCAGAAGGGACAGGGGCCTAAACGGAGAGACCCAGTACTTC
CDR3aa: CASRRDRGLNGETQYF

v_gene: TRBV27
d_gene: -
abundance: -
j_gene: TRBJ2-7
CDR3nt: TGTGCCAGCAGTTTGACTAGCTCCTACGAGCAGTACTTC
CDR3aa: CASSLTSSYEQYF

v_gene: TRBV10-3
d_gene: -
abundance: -
j_gene: TRBJ2-5
CDR3nt: TGTGCCATCAAGGGCTCGACTAGACAAGAGACCCAGTACTTC
CDR3aa: CAIKGSTRQETQYF

v_gene: TRBV7-2
d_gene: TRBD1
abundance: -
j_gene: TRBJ1-4
CDR3nt: TGTGCCAGCAGCTCCCGGACAGGGGGAATAGAAGAAAAACTGTTTTTT
CDR3aa: CASSSRTGGIEEKLFF

v_gene: TRBV7-3
d_gene: -
abundance: -
j_gene: TRBJ2-1
CDR3nt: TGTGCCAGCAGCTTAACCCTAGCGTCTTACAATGAGCAGTTCTTC
CDR3aa: CASSLTLASYNEQFF

v_gene: TRBV11-2
d_gene: TRBD1
abundance: -
j_gene: TRBJ2-1
CDR3nt: TGTGCCAGCAGCTTAGTTGGGACAGTGTACAATGAGCAGTTCTTC
CDR3aa: CASSLVGTVYNEQFF

v_gene: TRBV9
d_gene: TRBD2
abundance: -
j_gene: TRBJ2-1
CDR3nt: TGTGCCAGCATAGGGCTAGCGGGAGAAGAGGCCCTATACAGCGAGCAGTTCTTC
CDR3aa: CASIGLAGEEALYSEQFF

v_gene: TRBV5-8
d_gene: -
abundance: -
j_gene: TRBJ2-2
CDR3nt: TGTGCCAGCAGCTTCTCCTTCAGCCGAAACACCGGGGAGCTGTTTTTT
CDR3aa: CASSFSFSRNTGELFF

v_gene: TRBV27
d_gene: -
abundance: -
j_gene: TRBJ1-1
CDR3nt: TGTGCCAGCAGATATCGGGGAGGGAACACTGAAGCTTTCTTT
CDR3aa: CASRYRGGNTEAFF

v_gene: TRBV11-3
d_gene: -
abundance: -
j_gene: TRBJ2-3
CDR3nt: TGTGCCAGCAGCTTAGGGGGGATCACAGATACGCAGTATTTT
CDR3aa: CASSLGGITDTQYF

v_gene: TRBV7-9
d_gene: -
abundance: -
j_gene: TRBJ2-7
CDR3nt: TGTGCCAGCAGCTTATCGGTGGACGAGCAGTACTTC
CDR3aa: CASSLSVDEQYF

v_gene: TRBV6-1
d_gene: -
abundance: once
j_gene: TRBJ2-7
CDR3nt: TGTGCCAGCACCCTGGACGGCCAAATGGGGTACGAGCAGTACTTC
CDR3aa: CASTLDGQMGYEQYF

v_gene: TRBV18
d_gene: TRBD1
abundance: -
j_gene: TRBJ1-5
CDR3nt: TGTGCCAGCTCACCTTTTGATGAGGGACAGAGTTCCAATCAGCCCCAGCATTTT
CDR3aa: CASSPFDEGQSSNQPQHF

v_gene: TRBV5-4
d_gene: -
abundance: -
j_gene: TRBJ1-4
CDR3nt: TGTGCCAGCAGCCGACGGGCCGACACAACTAATGAAAAACTGTTTTTT
CDR3aa: CASSRRADTTNEKLFF

v_gene: TRBV7-9
d_gene: -
abundance: -
j_gene: TRBJ1-2
CDR3nt: TGTGCCAGCAGCTTACAGGCAGCTAACTATGGCTACACCTTC
CDR3aa: CASSLQAANYGYTF

v_gene: TRBV29-1
d_gene: -
abundance: -
j_gene: TRBJ1-2
CDR3nt: TGCAGCGTTGATGCAGGGAACAGTGGCTACACCTTC
CDR3aa: CSVDAGNSGYTF

v_gene: TRBV2
d_gene: -
abundance: -
j_gene: TRBJ2-1
CDR3nt: TGTGCCAGCAGTGCCCCGGGACGGTCTGACAATGAGCAGTTCTTC
CDR3aa: CASSAPGRSDNEQFF

v_gene: TRBV5-1
d_gene: TRBD2
abundance: -
j_gene: TRBJ2-7
CDR3nt: TGCGCCAGCAGCTTGGGGTTGGGGACTAGCGATCGGTACGAGCAGTACTTC
CDR3aa: CASSLGLGTSDRYEQYF

v_gene: TRBV28
d_gene: -
abundance: -
j_gene: TRBJ1-3
CDR3nt: TGTGCCAGCACCACCTGGGTCGCTGGAAACACCATATATTTT
CDR3aa: CASTTWVAGNTIYF

v_gene: TRBV12-5
d_gene: TRBD1
abundance: -
j_gene: TRBJ2-1
CDR3nt: TGTGCTAGTGACCTGGGACAGAGCTCCTACAATGAGCAGTTCTTC
CDR3aa: CASDLGQSSYNEQFF